One TCR beta chain is described in this entry. This clonotype was recorded a few times. Its antigen has not been determined. Per-base quality was not reported, and no clone a single base away is much larger than it. Graves' hyperthyroidism was defined as stable when no progression to ophthalmopathy occurred over 18 months of follow-up. Hyperthyroidism patients were aged 18 to 65 years and newly diagnosed, with disease duration of less than 2 months. The study excluded patients with uncontrolled infections, other autoimmune diseases, pregnancy or lactation. Clinical symptoms, serum thyroxine and TRAb, thyroid ultrasound, and orbital computed tomography formed the basis for the diagnoses. Ficoll-Paque density gradient centrifugation was used to isolate PBMCs from around 10 ml of fresh peripheral blood. Trizol reagent was used to extract total RNA, and RNA quality was then checked on an Agilent 2100 Bioanalyzer.

The CDR3 holds 18 amino acids from the cysteine to the phenylalanine. Only the CDR3 portion is preserved as DNA: 54 bases, with reading frame beginning at the first base. CDR1 and CDR2 (MNHNS, SASEGT) derive from the germline V gene. Germline trimming amounts to 3 bases on V and 5 bases on J, with 9 as the count of junction bases outside the gene matches. The data are from a study of T cells in Graves' hyperthyroidism and ophthalmopathy (dated by TCRdb to the late 2010s). Regarding the study in general: Peripheral blood was collected at initial diagnosis, before any treatment. The roughly 90 discovery patients were divided at random into training and test sets in a 7:3 ratio. In addition, the study compared T-cell repertoires in thyroid tissue and in blood from about 6 Graves' hyperthyroidism patients. Following sampling, methimazole starting at 30 mg daily was given to hyperthyroidism patients, and high-dose intravenous methylprednisolone was given to ophthalmopathy patients. A discovery cohort of approximately 100 patients, 43 with Graves' ophthalmopathy and fewer than 65 with stable Graves' hyperthyroidism, was used to find distinguishing TCR V-J signatures. Prospective prediction of ophthalmopathy was tested in an independent validation cohort of 18 to 20 hyperthyroidism patients and 17 patients who later progressed to ophthalmopathy. According to the paper, TCR Vbeta CDR3 sequencing was carried out on some 130 peripheral blood samples, which came from 40 to 45 ophthalmopathy, 80 or so hyperthyroidism and roughly 17 progressor patients. Summary of the overall study and its limitations: Blood samples also contained most of the expanded thyroid clonotypes (frequency above 0.001), which suggests that blood repertoires may reflect thyroid immune responses. Ophthalmopathy was separated from stable hyperthyroidism by a 13 V-J signature model, with around 90% sensitivity and just over 81% specificity obtained in cross-validation and 80%/75% obtained in testing. In validation, the model predicted progression to ophthalmopathy with just under 71% sensitivity and over 72% specificity, a median of about 6.7 months before onset. No statistical method was used to fix the sample size in advance, and group allocation was not hidden from the investigators.

Amplification of TCR beta CDR3 regions was carried out from RNA transcripts. The TCR CDR3 was subjected to a first round of RT-PCR using the HTBI primer set and the Qiagen OneStep RT-PCR kit. Libraries were constructed in a second round of multiplex PCR, after which size selection and purification were carried out. Paired-end sequencing of the libraries was performed with 100 bp reads on an Illumina HiSeq2000. As for how the authors treated the data: Raw data were processed with SOAPnuke, discarding reads with adapters, uncalled bases, mean Phred below 15, or no exact constant-primer or identifier match. COPE v1.2.5 was used to merge high-quality paired reads, and clonotypes were defined as unique nucleotide sequences. MiTCR v1.1 was used to align clonotypes to the IMGT TRBV, TRBD and TRBJ reference segments. Analysis was restricted to V-J combinations with a frequency above 0.0001, which covered roughly 99% of repertoires. The TCS score was defined as the ratio of F50 (clonal expansion) to E x V (chaos), calculated using BLOSUM62-based TCRdist between CDR3 peptides within each V-J. Welch's t-statistics and random forest reduced roughly 540 V-J features to roughly 13, which were used in a naive Bayes classifier (R e1071). TCRdb's own reprocessing of the public reads used fastp at Q25 and MiXCR and kept productive beta chains. Under each unique CDR3 protein, matching rows form one entry showing the most common genes and DNA. The V and J calls were not made by the authors but by TCRdb's processing. This sample comprises 600,000 to 900,000 distinct CDR3 sequences, 16% of them detected only once. The top ten clones comprise over 7.5% of the sample.

Sequenced: blood. The chain is assembled from TRBV6-1 and TRBJ2-2; a stretch of 13 junction bases matches TRBD2. The clonotype comes from a man younger than 35 with Graves' hyperthyroidism. CDR3 region: CASSDMLGLAGETGELFF. The base sequence is TGTGCCAGCAGTGACATGCTTGGACTAGCGGGAGAGACCGGGGAGCTGTTTTTT.